These 5 T cell receptor beta chains originate from one sample sequenced in a study of Graves' ophthalmopathy and Graves' hyperthyroidism. Amplification of the TCR beta CDR3 regions used RNA transcripts (as template). HTBI primers were employed in first-round RT-PCR, then a second-round multiplex PCR followed. TCRdb reprocessed the multiplex PCR reads with MiXCR, giving one entry per CDR3 protein. This repertoire shows hundreds of thousands of distinct CDR3 sequences, roughly 41% found once; its top ten account for over 2.5%. The specimen was peripheral blood. The receptors shown here come from an adult man with Graves' ophthalmopathy.

This clonotype showed up just a few times. CDR3 in amino acids: CASRQRTSTASEKLFF. Here the CDR3 DNA reads TGTGCCAGCAGACAACGCACATCAACGGCCTCAGAAAAACTGTTTTTT. The chain has TRBV6-5 and TRBJ1-4; D is unclear. The CDR3 extends over 16 amino acids. In germline, CDR1 is MNHEY, CDR2 SVGAGI. V was cut by 6 bases and J by 8 bases, with 22 bases left in between.

This CDR3 reads CASSMESFSGNTIYF. The CDR3 nucleotides read TGTGCCAGTAGTATGGAGTCTTTCTCTGGAAACACCATATATTTT. The chain is built from TRBV19 and TRBJ1-3, with D hard to call. This CDR3 region has 15 residues. The V and J ends lost 3 bases and 0 bases respectively, with 9 bases between them. The germline V gene has CDR1 LNHDA and CDR2 SQIVND (reference sequence).

The sample holds many counts of this clonotype. The gene calls are TRBV7-9 and TRBJ1-1; D may be TRBD1 (6 bases). Germline V gives CDR1 SEHNR, CDR2 FQNEAQ (reference sequence). V was pared by 8 bases and J by 1 base, with 17 bases between. The CDR3 extends over 15 amino acids. Written as DNA, the CDR3 is TGTGCCAGCCTTACTCAGGGGCAAAAGAACACTGAAGCTTTCTTT. Encoded protein: CASLTQGQKNTEAFF.

This clonotype was counted once. V usage is TRBV7-2 and J usage is TRBJ1-5; unclear D gene. CDR3 length equals 14 residues. Germline loops: CDR1 SGHTA, CDR2 FQGNSA. Trimming left V 11 bases short and J 5 bases short, with 19 bases between. In nucleotides, the CDR3 is TGTGCCTGGAGCGAAACCTCAAGGGATCAGCCCCAGCATTTT. Encoded protein: CAWSETSRDQPQHF.

This chain joins TRBV29-1 and TRBJ2-2; 8 bases line up with TRBD2. V lost 4 bases and J lost 3; bases outside the gene matches: 4. This CDR3 has 14 residues. CDR1 is SQVTM, CDR2 ANQGSEA, per germline. The CDR3: CSVVSGGYTGELFF. Written as DNA, the CDR3 is TGCAGCGTTGTTTCGGGAGGGTACACCGGGGAGCTGTTTTTT.